The TCR beta chain described here comes from a study of blood T cell repertoires in COVID-19 (dated by TCRdb to about 2020). In terms of the full investigation: Samples from collaborators originated in the United States, Italy and Spain and spanned both the acute and convalescent phases of COVID-19. The prospective study material was composed of cDNA or gDNA derived from T cells, B-cell-depleted T cells, or PBMCs. Subjects who had been exposed to COVID-19, were actively infected with it, or had recovered from it provided the deeply sampled blood TCRbeta repertoires that made up the dataset. The repertoires were released in a freely available public database meant as a resource for research on the immune response to SARS-CoV-2. The samples were drawn from the first 160 participants of the ongoing ImmuneRACE study and from more than 1,000 subjects provided by 6 global collaborators. A de-identified subject ID, COVID-19 status, age in years and sex were almost always included in the sample metadata. Where HLA class I and class II types were available, the types were taken from metadata supplied by the sample provider, not from assay-based typing.

Study-level results and caveats: The amount of clinical and demographic metadata varied by source and participant and was provided uncurated.

In the prospective study, participants were about 18 to 89 years old, resided in 20 to 30 geographic areas of the United States, and were enrolled through a virtual design. In the prospective study, participants were assigned to cohorts based on the clinical history participants reported in a screening survey and a study questionnaire. For ImmuneRACE Cohort 3, a participant was defined as recovered based on two consecutive negative NP/OP PCR tests, clearance by a healthcare professional, or resolution of symptoms. Mobile phlebotomists in the prospective study collected whole blood, serum and a nasopharyngeal or oropharyngeal swab from every participant. Additional blood draws and questionnaires over an approximately 2-month period could optionally be provided by prospective study participants. Before DNA extraction, prospective study blood samples were shipped either frozen or at room temperature.

V lost 5 bases and J lost 4 bases; the stretch between them is 14 bases long. CDR1 and CDR2, looked up from the germline V gene, are MGHRA and YSYEKL. The CDR3 sequence holds 14 residues, the cysteine and phenylalanine included. The read is trimmed to its CDR3 DNA, 42 bases read in frame from base 1. Concerning this clone: Its cognate antigen has yet to be identified. Qualities for individual bases were not recorded, and no much larger clone is one base off.

TCRbeta CDR3 regions were amplified from genomic DNA by means of the immunoSEQ Assay, a bias-controlled multiplex PCR. The published analysis was carried out like this. The number of nucleated cells in each sample was estimated by amplification of reference gene primers within the assay. Sequence reads were collapsed and filtered to measure the absolute abundance of every unique TCRbeta CDR3 rearrangement. For each sample, productive Simpson clonality was calculated by taking the square root of Simpson's diversity index across productive rearrangements. TCRdb took over this immuneACCESS table, retaining in-frame rearrangements with V and J assigned. Such tables are incomplete; in checked studies, under half of the missing clones stem from an unresolved V gene, and the remainder is unexplained. That table is the source of V, J and clone size, and D and trimming were worked out from the DNA. Present in this sample are roughly 250,000 clones, roughly 88% of which were seen just once. Together, the top ten hold less than 2.5% of the sample.

The chain is made from TRBV4-1 and TRBJ1-1, and possibly TRBD1, on 5 matching bases. This clonotype was obtained from a woman between 45 and 65 years old who had recovered from COVID-19. Material: PBMCs or T cells enriched from blood (not recorded which). CDR3 region: CASSKTGGTTEAFF. The DNA sequence follows: TGCGCCAGCAGCAAGACGGGGGGGACCACTGAAGCTTTCTTT.